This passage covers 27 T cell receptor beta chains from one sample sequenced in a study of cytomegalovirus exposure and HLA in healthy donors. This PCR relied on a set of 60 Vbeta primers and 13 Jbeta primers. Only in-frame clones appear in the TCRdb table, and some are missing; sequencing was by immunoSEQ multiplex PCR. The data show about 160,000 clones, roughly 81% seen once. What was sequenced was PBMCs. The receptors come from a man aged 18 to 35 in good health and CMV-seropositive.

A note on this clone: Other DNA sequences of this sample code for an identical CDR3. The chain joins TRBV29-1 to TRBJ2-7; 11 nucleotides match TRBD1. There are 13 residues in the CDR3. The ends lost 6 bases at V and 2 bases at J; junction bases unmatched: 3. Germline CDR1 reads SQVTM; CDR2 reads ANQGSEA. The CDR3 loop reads CSVGGQGAYEQYF. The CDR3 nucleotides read TGCAGCGTCGGGGGACAGGGGGCCTACGAGCAGTACTTC.

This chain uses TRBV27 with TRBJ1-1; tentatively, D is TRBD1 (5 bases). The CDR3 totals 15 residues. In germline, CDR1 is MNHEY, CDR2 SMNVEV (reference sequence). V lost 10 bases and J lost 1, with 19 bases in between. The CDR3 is CATWGGKGWNTEAFF. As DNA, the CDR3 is TGTGCCACCTGGGGGGGAAAAGGTTGGAACACTGAAGCTTTCTTT.

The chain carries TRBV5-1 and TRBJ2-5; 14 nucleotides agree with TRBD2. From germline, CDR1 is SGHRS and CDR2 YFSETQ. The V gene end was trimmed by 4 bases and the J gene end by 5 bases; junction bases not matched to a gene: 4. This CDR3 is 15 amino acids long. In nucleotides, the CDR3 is TGCGCCAGCAGCGCAAGACTAGCGGGGGGGGAGACCCAGTACTTC. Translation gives CASSARLAGGETQYF.

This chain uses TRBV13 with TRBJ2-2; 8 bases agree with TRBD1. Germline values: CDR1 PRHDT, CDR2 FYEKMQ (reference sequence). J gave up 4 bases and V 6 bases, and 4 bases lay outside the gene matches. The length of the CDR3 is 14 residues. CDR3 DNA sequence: TGTGCCAGCAGGCACAGGGGGAGCACCGGGGAGCTGTTTTTT. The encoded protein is CASRHRGSTGELFF. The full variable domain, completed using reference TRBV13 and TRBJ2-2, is AAGVIQSPRHLIKEKRETATLKCYPIPRHDTVYWYQQGPGQDPQFLISFYEKMQSDKGSIPDRFSAQQFSDYHSELNMSSLELGDSALYFCASRHRGSTGELFFGEGSRLTVL.

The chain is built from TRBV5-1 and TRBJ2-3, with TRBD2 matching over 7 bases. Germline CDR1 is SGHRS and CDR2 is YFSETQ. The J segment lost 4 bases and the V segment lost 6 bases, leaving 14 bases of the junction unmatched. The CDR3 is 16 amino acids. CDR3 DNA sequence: TGCGCCAGCACCCGGGGGGAGGCCTTTAGCGCAGATACGCAGTATTTT. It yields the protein CASTRGEAFSADTQYF. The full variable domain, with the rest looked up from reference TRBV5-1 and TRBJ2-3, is KAGVTQTPRYLIKTRGQQVTLSCSPISGHRSVSWYQQTPGQGLQFLFEYFSETQRNKGNFPGRFSGRQFSNSRSEMNVSTLELGDSALYLCASTRGEAFSADTQYFGPGTRLTVL.

The chain's CDR3 is CASSATGTSLGDTQYF. The CDR3 nucleotides read TGTGCCAGCAGCGCCACCGGGACTAGCTTGGGGGATACGCAGTATTTT. V gene TRBV5-8 combines with J gene TRBJ2-3; 9 bases line up with TRBD2. Per germline, CDR1 SGHTS and CDR2 YDEGEE. V was pared by 4 bases and J by 6 bases, with 12 bases of the junction left unmatched. The CDR3 is 16 residues long.

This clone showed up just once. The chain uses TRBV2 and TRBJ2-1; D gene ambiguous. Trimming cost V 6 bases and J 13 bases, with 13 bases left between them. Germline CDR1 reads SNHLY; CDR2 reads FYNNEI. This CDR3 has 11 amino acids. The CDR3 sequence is CASSRQSRQFF. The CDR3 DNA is TGTGCCAGCAGCCGACAAAGTCGTCAGTTCTTC.

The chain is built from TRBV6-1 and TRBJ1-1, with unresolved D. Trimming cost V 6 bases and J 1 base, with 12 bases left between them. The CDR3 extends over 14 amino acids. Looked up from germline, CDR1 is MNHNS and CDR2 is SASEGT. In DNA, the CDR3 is TGTGCCAGCAGCCTCCTCGGGTCGAACACTGAAGCTTTCTTT. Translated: CASSLLGSNTEAFF.

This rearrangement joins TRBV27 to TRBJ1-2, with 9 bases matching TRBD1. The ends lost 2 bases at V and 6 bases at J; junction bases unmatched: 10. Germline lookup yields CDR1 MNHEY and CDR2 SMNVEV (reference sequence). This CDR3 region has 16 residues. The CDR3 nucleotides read TGTGCCAGCAGTTTAGGTTATTTACAGGGGGCTGATGGCTACACCTTC. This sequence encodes CASSLGYLQGADGYTF.

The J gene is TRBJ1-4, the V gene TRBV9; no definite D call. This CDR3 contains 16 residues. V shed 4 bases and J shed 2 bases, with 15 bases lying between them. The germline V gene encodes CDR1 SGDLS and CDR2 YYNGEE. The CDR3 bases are TGTGCCAGCAGCCCGGTCAGAGGGTACACTAATGAAAAACTGTTTTTT. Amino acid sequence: CASSPVRGYTNEKLFF.

The CDR3 reads CASISTGMNTEAFF. CDR3 nucleotide sequence: TGTGCCAGCATCTCGACAGGGATGAACACTGAAGCTTTCTTT. The V call is TRBV6-5, the J call TRBJ1-1, with 7 nucleotides matching TRBD1. The CDR3 is 14 amino acids. CDR1 is MNHEY, CDR2 SVGAGI, per germline. J gave up 0 bases and V 7 bases, and 5 bases lay outside the gene matches.

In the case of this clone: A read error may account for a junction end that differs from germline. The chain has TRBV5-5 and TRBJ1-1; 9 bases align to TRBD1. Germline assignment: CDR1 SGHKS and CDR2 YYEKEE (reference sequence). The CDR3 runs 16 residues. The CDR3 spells CASSLGPGQGITQAFF. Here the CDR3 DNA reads TGTGCCAGCAGCTTGGGACCGGGACAGGGAATCACTCAAGCTTTCTTT.

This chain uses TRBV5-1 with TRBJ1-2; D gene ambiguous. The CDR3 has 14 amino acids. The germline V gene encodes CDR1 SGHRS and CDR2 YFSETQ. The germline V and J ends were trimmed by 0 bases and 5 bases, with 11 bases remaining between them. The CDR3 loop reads CASSLAGTEYGYTF. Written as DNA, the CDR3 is TGCGCCAGCAGCTTGGCCGGAACAGAGTATGGCTACACCTTC.

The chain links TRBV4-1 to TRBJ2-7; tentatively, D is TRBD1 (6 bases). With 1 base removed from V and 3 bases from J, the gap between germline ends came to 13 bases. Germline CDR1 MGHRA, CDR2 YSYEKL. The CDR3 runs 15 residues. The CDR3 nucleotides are TGCGCCAGCAGCCAAGGACAGGCTGGAAACTACGAGCAGTACTTC. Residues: CASSQGQAGNYEQYF.

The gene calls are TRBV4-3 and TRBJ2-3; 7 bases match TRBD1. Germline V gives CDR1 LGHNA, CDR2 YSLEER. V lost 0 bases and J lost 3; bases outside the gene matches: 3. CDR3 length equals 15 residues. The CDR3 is CASSQEGDRTDTQYF. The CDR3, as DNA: TGCGCCAGCAGCCAAGAAGGGGACAGAACAGATACGCAGTATTTT.

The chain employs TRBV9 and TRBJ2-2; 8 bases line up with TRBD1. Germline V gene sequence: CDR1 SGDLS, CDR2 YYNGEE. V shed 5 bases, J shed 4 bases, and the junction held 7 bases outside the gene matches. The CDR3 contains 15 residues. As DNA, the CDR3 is TGTGCCAGCAGTCTCGGACAGGGAGTCACCGGGGAGCTGTTTTTT. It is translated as CASSLGQGVTGELFF. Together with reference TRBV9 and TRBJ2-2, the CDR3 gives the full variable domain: DSGVTQTPKHLITATGQRVTLRCSPRSGDLSVYWYQQSLDQGLQFLIQYYNGEERAKGNILERFSAQQFPDLHSELNLSSLELGDSALYFCASSLGQGVTGELFFGEGSRLTVL.

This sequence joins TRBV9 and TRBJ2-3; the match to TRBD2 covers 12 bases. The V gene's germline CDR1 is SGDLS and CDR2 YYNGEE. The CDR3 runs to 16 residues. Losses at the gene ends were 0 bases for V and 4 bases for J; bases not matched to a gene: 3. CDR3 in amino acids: CASSVVLAGGPDTQYF. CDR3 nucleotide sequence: TGTGCCAGCAGCGTAGTCCTAGCGGGGGGGCCAGATACGCAGTATTTT. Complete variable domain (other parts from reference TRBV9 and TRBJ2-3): DSGVTQTPKHLITATGQRVTLRCSPRSGDLSVYWYQQSLDQGLQFLIQYYNGEERAKGNILERFSAQQFPDLHSELNLSSLELGDSALYFCASSVVLAGGPDTQYFGPGTRLTVL.

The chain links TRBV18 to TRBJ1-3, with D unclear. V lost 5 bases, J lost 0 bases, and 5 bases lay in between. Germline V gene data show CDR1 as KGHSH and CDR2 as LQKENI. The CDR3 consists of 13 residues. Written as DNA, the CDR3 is TGTGCCAGCTCAATGAGCTCTGGAAACACCATATATTTT. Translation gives CASSMSSGNTIYF.

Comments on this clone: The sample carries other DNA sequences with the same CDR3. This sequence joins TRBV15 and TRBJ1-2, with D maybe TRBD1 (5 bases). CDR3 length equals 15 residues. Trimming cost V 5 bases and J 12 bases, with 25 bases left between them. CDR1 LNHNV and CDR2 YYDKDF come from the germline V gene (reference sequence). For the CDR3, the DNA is TGTGCCACCAGCTCCGGGACGGGGGTTGTTGGAGGACACACCTTC. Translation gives CATSSGTGVVGGHTF.

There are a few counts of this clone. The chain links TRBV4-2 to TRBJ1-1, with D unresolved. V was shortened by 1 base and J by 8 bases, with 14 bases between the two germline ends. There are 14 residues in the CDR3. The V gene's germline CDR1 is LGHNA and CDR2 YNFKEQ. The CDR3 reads CASSQVSSPTEAFF. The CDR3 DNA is TGTGCCAGCAGCCAAGTATCCAGTCCCACCGAAGCTTTCTTT.

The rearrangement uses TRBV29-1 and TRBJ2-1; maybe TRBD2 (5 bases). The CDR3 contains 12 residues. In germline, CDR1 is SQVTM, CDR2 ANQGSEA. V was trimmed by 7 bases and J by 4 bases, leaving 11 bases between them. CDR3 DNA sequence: TGCAGCGGGAGAAGCGGTTACAATGAGCAGTTCTTC. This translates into CSGRSGYNEQFF.

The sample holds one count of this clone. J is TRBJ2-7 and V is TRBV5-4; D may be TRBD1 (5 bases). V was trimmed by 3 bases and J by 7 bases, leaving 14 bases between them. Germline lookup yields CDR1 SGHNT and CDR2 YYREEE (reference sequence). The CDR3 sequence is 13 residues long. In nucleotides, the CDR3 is TGTGCCAGCAGCTCAGGGCCCGTGGAGGAGCAGTACTTC. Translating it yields CASSSGPVEEQYF.

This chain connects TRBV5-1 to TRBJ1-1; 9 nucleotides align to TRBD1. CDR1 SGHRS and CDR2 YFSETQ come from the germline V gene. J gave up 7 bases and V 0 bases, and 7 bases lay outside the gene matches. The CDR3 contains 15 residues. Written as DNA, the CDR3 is TGCGCCAGCAGCTTGGCAGGGACAGGGATCCTTGAAGCTTTCTTT. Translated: CASSLAGTGILEAFF.

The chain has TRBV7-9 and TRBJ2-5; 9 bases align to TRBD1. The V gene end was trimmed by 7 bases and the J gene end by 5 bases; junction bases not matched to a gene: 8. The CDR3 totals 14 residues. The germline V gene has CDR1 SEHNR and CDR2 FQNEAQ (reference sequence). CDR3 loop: CASINRGREETQYF. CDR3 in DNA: TGTGCCAGCATAAACAGGGGGCGCGAGGAGACCCAGTACTTC.

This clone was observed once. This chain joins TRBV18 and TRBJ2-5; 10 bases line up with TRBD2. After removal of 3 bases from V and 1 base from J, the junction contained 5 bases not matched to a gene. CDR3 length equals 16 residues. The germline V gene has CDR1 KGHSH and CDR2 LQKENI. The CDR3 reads CASSPSSGGPQETQYF. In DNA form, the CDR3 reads TGTGCCAGCTCACCGTCTAGCGGGGGTCCCCAAGAGACCCAGTACTTC.

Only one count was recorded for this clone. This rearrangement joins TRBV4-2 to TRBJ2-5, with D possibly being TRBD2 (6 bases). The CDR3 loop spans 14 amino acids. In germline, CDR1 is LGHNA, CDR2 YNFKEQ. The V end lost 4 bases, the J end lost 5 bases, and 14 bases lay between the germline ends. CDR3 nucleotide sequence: TGTGCCAGCAGCCCCCTAGGAGGGAGGGAGACCCAGTACTTC. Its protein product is CASSPLGGRETQYF.

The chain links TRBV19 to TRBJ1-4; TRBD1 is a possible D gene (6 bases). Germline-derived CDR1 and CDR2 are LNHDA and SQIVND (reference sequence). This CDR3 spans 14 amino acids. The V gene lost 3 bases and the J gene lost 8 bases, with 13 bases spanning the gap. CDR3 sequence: CASSIGGSQEKLFF. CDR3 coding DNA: TGTGCCAGTAGTATTGGGGGCTCGCAAGAAAAACTGTTTTTT.